These T cell receptor beta chains were read from a single sample in a study of blood T cells in healthy people across ages. TCRdb reprocessed the 5' RACE reads via MiXCR and lists one record per CDR3 protein. The sample yields under 1,000,000 distinct CDR3 sequences, about half seen once. Sequences were obtained from blood. These receptors were obtained from a man at least 80 years old in good health. Each CDR3 is given with its conserved first and last residue. D genes are given only for firm matches. The listing skips clone size in some rows; elsewhere it reads once, few, many or a size class.

DNA: TGTGCCAGCCTGAGCGGGGCCTATCAGCCCCAGCATTTT
CDR3: CASLSGAYQPQHF
V: TRBV28
size: .
D: .
J: TRBJ1-5

DNA: TGCAGTGCTAGAGGACTAGCGGGAGTGAACGAGCAGTACTTC
CDR3: CSARGLAGVNEQYF
V: TRBV20-1
size: many
D: TRBD2
J: TRBJ2-7

DNA: TGTGCCAGCAGCTTAGATCACGGAGGGAGCACAGATACGCAGTATTTT
CDR3: CASSLDHGGSTDTQYF
V: TRBV11-2
size: few
D: .
J: TRBJ2-3

DNA: TGCAGCGTTGGAGAGGGCAGGGATTACGAGCAGTACTTC
CDR3: CSVGEGRDYEQYF
V: TRBV29-1
size: .
D: .
J: TRBJ2-7

DNA: TGCGCCAGCAGCTTGGTGGACAGCACCTACGAGCAGTACTTC
CDR3: CASSLVDSTYEQYF
V: TRBV5-1
size: .
D: .
J: TRBJ2-7

DNA: TGCAGCGCTAGGACACCAATGAACACTGAAGCTTTCTTT
CDR3: CSARTPMNTEAFF
V: TRBV29-1
size: .
D: .
J: TRBJ1-1

DNA: TGTGCCAGCAGCTTAGGGCCCGTTCGCGGGAGGGACTACGAGCAGTACTTC
CDR3: CASSLGPVRGRDYEQYF
V: TRBV7-2
size: .
D: TRBD2
J: TRBJ2-7

DNA: TGTGCCAGCAGCCGGGGAGCCTACGAGCAGTACTTC
CDR3: CASSRGAYEQYF
V: TRBV13
size: many
D: .
J: TRBJ2-7

DNA: TGTGCCAGCAGTGAATCTGCCCGTAAAGCTAACGAGCAGTACTTC
CDR3: CASSESARKANEQYF
V: TRBV25-1
size: few
D: .
J: TRBJ2-7

DNA: TGTGCCAGCAGCCAAGTTAACGGGTACGAGCAGTACTTC
CDR3: CASSQVNGYEQYF
V: TRBV3-1
size: .
D: .
J: TRBJ2-7